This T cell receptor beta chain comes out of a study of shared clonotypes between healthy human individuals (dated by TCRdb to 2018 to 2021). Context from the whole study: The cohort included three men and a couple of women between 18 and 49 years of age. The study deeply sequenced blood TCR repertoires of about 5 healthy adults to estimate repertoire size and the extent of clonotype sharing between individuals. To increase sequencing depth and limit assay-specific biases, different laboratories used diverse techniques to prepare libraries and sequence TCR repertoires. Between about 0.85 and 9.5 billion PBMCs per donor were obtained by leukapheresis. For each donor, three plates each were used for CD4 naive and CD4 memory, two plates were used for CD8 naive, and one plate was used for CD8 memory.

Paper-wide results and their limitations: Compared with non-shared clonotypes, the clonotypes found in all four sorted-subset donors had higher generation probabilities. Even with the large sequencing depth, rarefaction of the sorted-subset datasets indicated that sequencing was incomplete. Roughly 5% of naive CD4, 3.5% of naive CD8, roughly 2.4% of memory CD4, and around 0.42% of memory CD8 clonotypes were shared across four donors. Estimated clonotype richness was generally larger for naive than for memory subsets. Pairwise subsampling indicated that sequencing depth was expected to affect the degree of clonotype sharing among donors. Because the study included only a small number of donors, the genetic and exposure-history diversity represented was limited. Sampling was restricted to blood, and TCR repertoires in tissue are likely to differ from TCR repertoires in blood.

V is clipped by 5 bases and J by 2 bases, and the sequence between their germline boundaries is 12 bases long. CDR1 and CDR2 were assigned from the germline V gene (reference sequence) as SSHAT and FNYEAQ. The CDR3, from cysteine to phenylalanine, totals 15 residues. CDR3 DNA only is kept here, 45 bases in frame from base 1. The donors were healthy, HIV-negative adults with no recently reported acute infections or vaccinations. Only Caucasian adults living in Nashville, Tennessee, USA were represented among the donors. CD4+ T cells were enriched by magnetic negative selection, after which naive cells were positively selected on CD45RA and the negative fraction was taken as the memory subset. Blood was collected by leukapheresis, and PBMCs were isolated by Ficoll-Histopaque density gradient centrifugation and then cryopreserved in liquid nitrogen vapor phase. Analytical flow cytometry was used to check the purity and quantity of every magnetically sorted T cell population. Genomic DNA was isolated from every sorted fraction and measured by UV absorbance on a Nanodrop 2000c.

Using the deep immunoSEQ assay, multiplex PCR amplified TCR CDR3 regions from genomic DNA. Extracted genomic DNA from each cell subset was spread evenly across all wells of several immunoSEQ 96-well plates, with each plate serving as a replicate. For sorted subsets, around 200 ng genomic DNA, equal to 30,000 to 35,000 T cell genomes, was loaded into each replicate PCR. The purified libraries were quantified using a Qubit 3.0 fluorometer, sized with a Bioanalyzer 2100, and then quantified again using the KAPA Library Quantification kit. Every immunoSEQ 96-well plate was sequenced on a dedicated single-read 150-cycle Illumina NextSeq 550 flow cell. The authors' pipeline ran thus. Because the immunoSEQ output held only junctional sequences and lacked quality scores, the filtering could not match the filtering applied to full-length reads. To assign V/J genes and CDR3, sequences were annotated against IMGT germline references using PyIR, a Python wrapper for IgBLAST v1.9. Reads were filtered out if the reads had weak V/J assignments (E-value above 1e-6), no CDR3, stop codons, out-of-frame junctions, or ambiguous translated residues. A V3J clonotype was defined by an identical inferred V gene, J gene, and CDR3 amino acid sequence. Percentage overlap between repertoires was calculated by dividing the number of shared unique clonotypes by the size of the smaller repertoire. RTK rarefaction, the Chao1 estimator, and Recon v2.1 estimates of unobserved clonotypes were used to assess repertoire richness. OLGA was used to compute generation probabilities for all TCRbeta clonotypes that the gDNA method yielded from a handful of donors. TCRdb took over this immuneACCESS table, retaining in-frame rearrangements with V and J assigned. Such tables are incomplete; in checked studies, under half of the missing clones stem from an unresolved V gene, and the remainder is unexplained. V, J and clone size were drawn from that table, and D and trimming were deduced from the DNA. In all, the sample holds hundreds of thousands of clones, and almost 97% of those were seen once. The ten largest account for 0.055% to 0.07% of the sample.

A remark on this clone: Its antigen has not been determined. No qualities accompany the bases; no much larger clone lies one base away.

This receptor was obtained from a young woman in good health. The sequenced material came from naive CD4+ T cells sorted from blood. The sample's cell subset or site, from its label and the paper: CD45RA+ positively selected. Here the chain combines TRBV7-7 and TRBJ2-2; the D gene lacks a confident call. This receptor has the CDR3 CASSPDGINTGELFF. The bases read TGTGCCAGCAGCCCCGACGGAATAAACACCGGGGAGCTGTTTTTT.